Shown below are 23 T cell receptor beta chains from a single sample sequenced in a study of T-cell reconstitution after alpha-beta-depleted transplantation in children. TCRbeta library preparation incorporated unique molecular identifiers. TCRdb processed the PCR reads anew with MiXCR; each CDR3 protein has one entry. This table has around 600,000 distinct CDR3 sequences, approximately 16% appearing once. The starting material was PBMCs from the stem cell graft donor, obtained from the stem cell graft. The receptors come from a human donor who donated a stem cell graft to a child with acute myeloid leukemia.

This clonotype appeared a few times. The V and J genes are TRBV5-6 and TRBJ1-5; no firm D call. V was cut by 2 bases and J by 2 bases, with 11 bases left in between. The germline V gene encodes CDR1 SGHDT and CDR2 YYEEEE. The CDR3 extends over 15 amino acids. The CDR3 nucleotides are TGTGCCAGCAGCTTTTCTGGGGAAGGCAATCAGCCCCAGCATTTT. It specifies CASSFSGEGNQPQHF.

In DNA form, the CDR3 reads TGTGCCAGCAGCTCGTCCTCCGGGGAGCTGTTTTTT. Translated, it gives CASSSSSGELFF. The chain has TRBV7-2 and TRBJ2-2, with D unclear. Germline V CDR1 and CDR2: SGHTA, FQGNSA. This CDR3 is built from 12 residues. V dropped 4 bases and J dropped 6 bases, with 6 bases sitting between them.

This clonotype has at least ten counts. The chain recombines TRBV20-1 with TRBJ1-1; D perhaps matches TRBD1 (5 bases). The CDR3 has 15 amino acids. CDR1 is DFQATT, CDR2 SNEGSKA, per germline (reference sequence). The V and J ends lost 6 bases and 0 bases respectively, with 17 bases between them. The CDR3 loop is CSAKDRGTVNTEAFF. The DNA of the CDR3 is TGCAGTGCCAAAGACAGAGGCACCGTGAACACTGAAGCTTTCTTT.

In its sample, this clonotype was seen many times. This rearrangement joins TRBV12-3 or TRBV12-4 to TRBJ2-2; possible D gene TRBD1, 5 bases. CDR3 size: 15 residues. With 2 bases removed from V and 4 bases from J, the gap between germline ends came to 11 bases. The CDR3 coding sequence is TGTGCCAGCAGTTTATCAGGGTCGAGCACCGGGGAGCTGTTTTTT. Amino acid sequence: CASSLSGSSTGELFF.

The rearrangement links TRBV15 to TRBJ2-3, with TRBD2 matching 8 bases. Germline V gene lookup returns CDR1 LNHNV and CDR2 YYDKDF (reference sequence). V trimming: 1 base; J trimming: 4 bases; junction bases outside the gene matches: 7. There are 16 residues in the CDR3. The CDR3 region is CATSRASSGVPDTQYF. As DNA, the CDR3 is TGTGCCACCAGCAGAGCAAGTAGCGGGGTTCCAGATACGCAGTATTTT.

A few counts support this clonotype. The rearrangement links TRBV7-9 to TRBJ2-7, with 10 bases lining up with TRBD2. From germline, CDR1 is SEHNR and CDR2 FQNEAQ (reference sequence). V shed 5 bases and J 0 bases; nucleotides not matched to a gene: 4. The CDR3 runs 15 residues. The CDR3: CASSGSGGISYEQYF. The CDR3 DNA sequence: TGTGCCAGCAGCGGTAGCGGGGGGATCTCCTACGAGCAGTACTTC.

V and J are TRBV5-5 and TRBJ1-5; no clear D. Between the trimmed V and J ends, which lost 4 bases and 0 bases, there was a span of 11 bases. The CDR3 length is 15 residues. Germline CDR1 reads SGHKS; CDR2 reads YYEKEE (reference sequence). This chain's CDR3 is CASSPWGDSNQPQHF. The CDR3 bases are TGTGCCAGCAGCCCTTGGGGAGATAGCAATCAGCCCCAGCATTTT.

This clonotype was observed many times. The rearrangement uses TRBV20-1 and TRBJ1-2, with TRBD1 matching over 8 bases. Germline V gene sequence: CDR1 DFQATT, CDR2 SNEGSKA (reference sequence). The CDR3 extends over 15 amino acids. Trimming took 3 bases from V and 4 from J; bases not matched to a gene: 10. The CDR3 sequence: CSASSGTGRSYGYTF. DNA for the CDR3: TGCAGTGCTAGCTCCGGGACAGGACGTTCCTATGGCTACACCTTC.

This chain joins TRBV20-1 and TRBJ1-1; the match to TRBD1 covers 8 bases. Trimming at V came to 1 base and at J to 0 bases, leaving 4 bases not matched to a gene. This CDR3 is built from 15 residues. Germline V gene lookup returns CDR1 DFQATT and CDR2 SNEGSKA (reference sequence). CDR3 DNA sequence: TGCAGTGCTAGAGGTCAGGGGGCATTGAACACTGAAGCTTTCTTT. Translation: CSARGQGALNTEAFF.

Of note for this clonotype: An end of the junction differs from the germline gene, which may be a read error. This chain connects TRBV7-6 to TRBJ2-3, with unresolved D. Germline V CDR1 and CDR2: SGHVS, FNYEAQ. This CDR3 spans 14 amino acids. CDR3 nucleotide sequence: TGTTCCAGCAGCTTCCGCAACCCCCCAGATACGCAGTATTTT. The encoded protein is CSSSFRNPPDTQYF. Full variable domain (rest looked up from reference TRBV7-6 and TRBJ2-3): GAGVSQSPRYKVTKRGQDVALRCDPISGHVSLYWYRQALGQGPEFLTYFNYEAQQDKSGLPNDRFSAERPEGSISTLTIQRTEQRDSAMYRCSSSFRNPPDTQYFGPGTRLTVL.

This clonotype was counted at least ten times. CDR3 sequence reads: CSASLYRGTGAPLHF. For the CDR3, the DNA is TGCAGTGCTAGCCTTTACCGGGGAACAGGAGCACCCCTCCACTTT. The rearrangement joins TRBV20-1 to TRBJ1-6; perhaps TRBD1 as D (5 bases). Trimming cost V 3 bases and J 11 bases, with 20 bases left between them. The CDR3 spans 15 residues. Germline lookup yields CDR1 DFQATT and CDR2 SNEGSKA (reference sequence).

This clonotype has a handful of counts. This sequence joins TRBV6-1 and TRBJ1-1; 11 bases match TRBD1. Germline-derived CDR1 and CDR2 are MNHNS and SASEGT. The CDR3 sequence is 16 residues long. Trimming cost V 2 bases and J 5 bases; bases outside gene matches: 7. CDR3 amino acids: CASSEPRTGGETEAFF. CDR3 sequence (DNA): TGTGCCAGCAGTGAACCCCGGACAGGGGGCGAGACTGAAGCTTTCTTT.

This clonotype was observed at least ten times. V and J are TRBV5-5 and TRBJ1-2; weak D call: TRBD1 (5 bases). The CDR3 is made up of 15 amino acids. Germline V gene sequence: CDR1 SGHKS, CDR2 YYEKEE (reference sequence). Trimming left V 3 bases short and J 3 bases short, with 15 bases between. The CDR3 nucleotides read TGTGCCAGCAGCTCCGGGACCCCACCTCACTATGGCTACACCTTC. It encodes CASSSGTPPHYGYTF.

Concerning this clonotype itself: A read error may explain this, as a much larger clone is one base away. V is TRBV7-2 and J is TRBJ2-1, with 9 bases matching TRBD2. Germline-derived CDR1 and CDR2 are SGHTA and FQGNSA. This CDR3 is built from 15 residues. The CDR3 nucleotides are TGTGACAGCAGCTCAAGAGCGGGGGGTTTCAATGAGCAGTTCTTC. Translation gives CDSSSRAGGFNEQFF.

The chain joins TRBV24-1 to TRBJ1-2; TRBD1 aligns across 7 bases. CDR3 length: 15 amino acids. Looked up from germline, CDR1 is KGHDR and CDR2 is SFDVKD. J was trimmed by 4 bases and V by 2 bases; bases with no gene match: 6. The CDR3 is CATSDSRQGLYGYTF. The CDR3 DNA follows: TGTGCCACCAGTGATTCCCGACAGGGCCTCTATGGCTACACCTTC.

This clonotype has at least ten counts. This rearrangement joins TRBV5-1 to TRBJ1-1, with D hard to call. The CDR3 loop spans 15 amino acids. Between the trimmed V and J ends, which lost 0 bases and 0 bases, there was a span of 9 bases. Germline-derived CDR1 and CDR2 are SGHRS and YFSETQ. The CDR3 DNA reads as TGCGCCAGCAGCTTGGTGCCTGATATGAACACTGAAGCTTTCTTT. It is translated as CASSLVPDMNTEAFF.

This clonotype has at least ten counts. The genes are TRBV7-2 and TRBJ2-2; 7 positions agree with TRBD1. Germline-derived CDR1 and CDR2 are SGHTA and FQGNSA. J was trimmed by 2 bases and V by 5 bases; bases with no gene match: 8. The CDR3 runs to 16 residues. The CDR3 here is CASSAAGTVNTGELFF. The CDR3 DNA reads TGTGCCAGCAGCGCCGCCGGGACAGTAAACACCGGGGAGCTGTTTTTT.

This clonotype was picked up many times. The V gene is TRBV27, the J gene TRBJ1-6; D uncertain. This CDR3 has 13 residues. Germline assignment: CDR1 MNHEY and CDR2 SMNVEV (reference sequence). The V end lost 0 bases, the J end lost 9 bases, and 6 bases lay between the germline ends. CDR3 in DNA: TGTGCCAGCAGTTTATCTGCGGCTTCACCCCTCCACTTT. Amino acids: CASSLSAASPLHF.

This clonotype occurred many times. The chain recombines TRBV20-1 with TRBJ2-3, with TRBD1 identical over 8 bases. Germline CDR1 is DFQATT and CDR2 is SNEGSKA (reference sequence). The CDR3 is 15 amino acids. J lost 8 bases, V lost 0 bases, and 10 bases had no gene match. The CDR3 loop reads CSARELDRALSTQYF. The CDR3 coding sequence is TGCAGTGCTAGAGAGCTGGACAGGGCCCTGTCTACGCAGTATTTT.

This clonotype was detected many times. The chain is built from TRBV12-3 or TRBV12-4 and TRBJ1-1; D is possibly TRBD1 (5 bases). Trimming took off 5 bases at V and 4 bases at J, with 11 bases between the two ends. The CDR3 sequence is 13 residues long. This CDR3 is CASSKLGGTEAFF. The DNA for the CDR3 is TGTGCCAGCAGTAAACTCGGGGGCACTGAAGCTTTCTTT.

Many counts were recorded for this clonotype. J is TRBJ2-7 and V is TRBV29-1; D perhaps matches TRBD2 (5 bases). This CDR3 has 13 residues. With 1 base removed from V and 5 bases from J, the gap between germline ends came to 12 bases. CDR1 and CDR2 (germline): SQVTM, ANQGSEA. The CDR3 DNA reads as TGCAGCGTTGAAGGGGGAGAGCCAAACGAGCAGTACTTC. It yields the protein CSVEGGEPNEQYF.

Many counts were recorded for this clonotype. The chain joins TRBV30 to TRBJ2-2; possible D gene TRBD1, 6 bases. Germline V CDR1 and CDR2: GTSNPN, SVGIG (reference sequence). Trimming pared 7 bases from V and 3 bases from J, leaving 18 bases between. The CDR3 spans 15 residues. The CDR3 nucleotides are TGTGCCTCCCCCTACGGGACAAGCTACACCGGGGAGCTGTTTTTT. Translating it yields CASPYGTSYTGELFF.

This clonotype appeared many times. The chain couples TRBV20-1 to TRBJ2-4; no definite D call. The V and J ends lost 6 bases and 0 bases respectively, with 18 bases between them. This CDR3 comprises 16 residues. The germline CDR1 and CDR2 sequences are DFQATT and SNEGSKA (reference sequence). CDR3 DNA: TGCAGTGCGACTGTGGGCGAAACACTAGCCAAAAACATTCAGTACTTC. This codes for CSATVGETLAKNIQYF.